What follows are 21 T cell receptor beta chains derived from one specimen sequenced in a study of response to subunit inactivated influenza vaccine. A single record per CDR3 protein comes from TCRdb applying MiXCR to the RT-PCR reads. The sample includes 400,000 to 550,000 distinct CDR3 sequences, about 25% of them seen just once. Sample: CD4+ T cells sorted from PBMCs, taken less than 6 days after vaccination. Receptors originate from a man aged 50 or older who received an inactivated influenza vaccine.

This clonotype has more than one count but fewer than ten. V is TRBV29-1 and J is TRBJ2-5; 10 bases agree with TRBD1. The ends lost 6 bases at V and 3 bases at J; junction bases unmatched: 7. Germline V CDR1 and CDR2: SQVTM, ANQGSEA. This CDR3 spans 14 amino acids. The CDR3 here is CSVATGTGEETQYF. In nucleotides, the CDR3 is TGCAGCGTGGCGACCGGGACAGGGGAAGAGACCCAGTACTTC.

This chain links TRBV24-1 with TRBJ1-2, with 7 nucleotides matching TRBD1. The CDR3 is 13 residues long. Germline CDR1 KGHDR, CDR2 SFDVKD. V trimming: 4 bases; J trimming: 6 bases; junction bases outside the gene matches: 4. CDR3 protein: CATSEETGNGYTF. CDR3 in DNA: TGTGCCACCAGTGAGGAGACAGGGAATGGCTACACCTTC.

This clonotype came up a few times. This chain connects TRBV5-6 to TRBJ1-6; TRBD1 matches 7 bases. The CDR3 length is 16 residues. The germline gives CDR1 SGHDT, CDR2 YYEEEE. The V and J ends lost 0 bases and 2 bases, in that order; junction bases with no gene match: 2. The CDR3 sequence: CASSLATGAYNSPLHF. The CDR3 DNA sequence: TGTGCCAGCAGCTTGGCTACAGGGGCCTATAATTCACCCCTCCACTTT.

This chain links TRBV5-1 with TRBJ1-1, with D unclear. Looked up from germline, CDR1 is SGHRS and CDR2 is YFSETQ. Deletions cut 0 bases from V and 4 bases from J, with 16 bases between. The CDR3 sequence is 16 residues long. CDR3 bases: TGCGCCAGCAGCTTGGACAGTTATCTCTTGCCCACTGAAGCTTTCTTT. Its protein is CASSLDSYLLPTEAFF.

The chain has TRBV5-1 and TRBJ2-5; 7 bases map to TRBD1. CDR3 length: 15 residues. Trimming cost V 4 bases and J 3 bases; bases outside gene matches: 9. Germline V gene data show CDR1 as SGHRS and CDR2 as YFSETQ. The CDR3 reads CASSPYDRAKETQYF. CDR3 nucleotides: TGCGCCAGCAGCCCGTACGACAGGGCTAAAGAGACCCAGTACTTC.

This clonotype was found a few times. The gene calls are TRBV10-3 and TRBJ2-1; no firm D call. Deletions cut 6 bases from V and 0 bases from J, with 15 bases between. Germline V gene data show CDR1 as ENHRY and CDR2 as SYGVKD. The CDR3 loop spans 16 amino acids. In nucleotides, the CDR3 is TGTGCCATCAGCCCGCATCATAGTGGCTCCTACAATGAGCAGTTCTTC. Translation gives CAISPHHSGSYNEQFF.

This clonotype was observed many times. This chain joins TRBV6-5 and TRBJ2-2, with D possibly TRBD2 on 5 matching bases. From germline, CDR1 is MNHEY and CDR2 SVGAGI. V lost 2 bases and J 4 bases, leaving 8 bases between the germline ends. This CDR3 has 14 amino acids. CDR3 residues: CASSYGLSTGELFF. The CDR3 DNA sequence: TGTGCCAGCAGTTACGGACTGTCCACCGGGGAGCTGTTTTTT.

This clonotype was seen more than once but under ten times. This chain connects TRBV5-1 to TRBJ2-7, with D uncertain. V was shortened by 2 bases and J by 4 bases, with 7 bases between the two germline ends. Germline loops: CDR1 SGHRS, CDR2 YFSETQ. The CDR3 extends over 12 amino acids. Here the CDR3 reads CASSFGVYEQYF. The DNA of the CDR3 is TGCGCCAGCAGCTTTGGGGTGTACGAGCAGTACTTC.

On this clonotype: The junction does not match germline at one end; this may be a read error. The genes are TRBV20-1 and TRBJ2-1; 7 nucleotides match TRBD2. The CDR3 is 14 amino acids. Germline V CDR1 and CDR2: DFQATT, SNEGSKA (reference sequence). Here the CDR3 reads CSAGDGAGALEQFF. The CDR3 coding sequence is TGCAGTGCTGGAGATGGGGCGGGAGCTCTTGAGCAGTTCTTC.

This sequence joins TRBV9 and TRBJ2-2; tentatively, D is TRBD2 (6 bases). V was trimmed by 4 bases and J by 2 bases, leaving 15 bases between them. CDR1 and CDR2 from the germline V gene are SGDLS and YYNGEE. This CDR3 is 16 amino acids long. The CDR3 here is CASSPRNSGNTGELFF. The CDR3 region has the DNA TGTGCCAGCAGCCCCAGGAATAGCGGAAACACCGGGGAGCTGTTTTTT.

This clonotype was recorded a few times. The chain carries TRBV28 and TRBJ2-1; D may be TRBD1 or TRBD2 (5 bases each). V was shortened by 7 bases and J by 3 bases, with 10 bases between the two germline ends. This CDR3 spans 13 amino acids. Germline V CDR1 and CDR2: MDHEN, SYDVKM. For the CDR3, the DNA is TGTGCCAGCACCGGGACGTTCTACAATGAGCAGTTCTTC. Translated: CASTGTFYNEQFF.

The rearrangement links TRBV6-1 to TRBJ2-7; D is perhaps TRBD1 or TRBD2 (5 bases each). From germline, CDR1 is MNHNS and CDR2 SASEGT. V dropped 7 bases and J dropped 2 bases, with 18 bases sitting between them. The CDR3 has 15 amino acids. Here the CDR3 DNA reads TGTGCCAGCAACTTATCGGGGCAGGGAGCCTACGAGCAGTACTTC. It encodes CASNLSGQGAYEQYF.

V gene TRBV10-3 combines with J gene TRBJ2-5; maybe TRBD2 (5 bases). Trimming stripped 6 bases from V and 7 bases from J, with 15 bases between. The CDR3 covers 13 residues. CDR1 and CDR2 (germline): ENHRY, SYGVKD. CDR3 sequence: CAISALDAGTQYF. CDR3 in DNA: TGTGCCATCAGCGCACTGGACGCGGGGACCCAGTACTTC.

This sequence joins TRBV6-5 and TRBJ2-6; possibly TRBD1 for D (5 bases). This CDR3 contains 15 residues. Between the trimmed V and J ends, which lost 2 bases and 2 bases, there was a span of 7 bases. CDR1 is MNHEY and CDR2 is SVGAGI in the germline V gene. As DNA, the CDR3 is TGTGCCAGCAGTTACGCCAGGGCTGGGGCCAACGTCCTGACTTTC. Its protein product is CASSYARAGANVLTF.

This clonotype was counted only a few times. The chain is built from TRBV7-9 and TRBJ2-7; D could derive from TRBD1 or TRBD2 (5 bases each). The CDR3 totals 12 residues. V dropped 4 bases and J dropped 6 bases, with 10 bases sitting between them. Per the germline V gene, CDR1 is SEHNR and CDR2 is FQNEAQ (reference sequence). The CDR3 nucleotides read TGTGCCAGCAGCTCGGGGACGCGCGAGCAGTACTTC. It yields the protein CASSSGTREQYF.

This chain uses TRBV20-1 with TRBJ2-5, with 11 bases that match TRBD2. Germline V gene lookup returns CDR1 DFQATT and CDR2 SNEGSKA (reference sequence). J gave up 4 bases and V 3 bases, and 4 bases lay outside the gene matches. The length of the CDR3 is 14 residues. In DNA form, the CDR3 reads TGCAGTGCTAGGGTTAGCGGGGGGGGAGAGACCCAGTACTTC. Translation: CSARVSGGGETQYF.

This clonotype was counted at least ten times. Here the CDR3 DNA reads TGTGCCAGCAGTTTATTTTTTAGGAGCGAGAATAATTCACCCCTCCACTTT. Its translation is CASSLFFRSENNSPLHF. The V call is TRBV27, the J call TRBJ1-6; no reliable D call. Per germline, CDR1 MNHEY and CDR2 SMNVEV (reference sequence). This CDR3 region has 17 residues. Trimming left V 1 base short and J 5 bases short, with 15 bases between.

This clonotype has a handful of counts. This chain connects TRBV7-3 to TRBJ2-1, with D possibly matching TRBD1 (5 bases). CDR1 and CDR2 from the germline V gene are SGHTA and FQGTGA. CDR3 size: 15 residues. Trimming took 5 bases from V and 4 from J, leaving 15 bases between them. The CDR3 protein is CASSQQVAAYNEQFF. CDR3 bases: TGTGCCAGCAGCCAACAGGTAGCAGCATACAATGAGCAGTTCTTC.

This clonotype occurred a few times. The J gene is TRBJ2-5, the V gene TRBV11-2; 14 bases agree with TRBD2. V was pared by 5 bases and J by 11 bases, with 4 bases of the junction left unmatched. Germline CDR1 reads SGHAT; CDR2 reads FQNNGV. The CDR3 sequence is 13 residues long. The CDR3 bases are TGTGCCAGCAGCCTGGGACTAGCGGGGGCGCAGTACTTC. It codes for CASSLGLAGAQYF.

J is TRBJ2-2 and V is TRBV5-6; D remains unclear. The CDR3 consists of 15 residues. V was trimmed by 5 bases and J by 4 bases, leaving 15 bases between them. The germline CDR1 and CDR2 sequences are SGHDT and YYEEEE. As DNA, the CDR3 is TGTGCCAGCAGTCGCGGTACGGTCCTCACCGGGGAGCTGTTTTTT. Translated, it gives CASSRGTVLTGELFF.

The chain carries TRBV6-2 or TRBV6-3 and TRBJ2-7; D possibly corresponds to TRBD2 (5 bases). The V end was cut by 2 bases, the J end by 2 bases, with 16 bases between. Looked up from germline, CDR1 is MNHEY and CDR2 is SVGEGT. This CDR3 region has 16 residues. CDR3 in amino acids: CASSYGHAGAAYEQYF. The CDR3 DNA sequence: TGTGCCAGCAGTTACGGCCACGCGGGCGCAGCCTACGAGCAGTACTTC.